These 31 T cell receptor beta chains originate from one sample sequenced in a study of CD8+CD57+ T cells in acquired aplastic anemia. Genomic DNA was employed as the template in profiling TCR beta VDJ and CDR3. In TCRdb, the reads were re-called with MiXCR into one record per CDR3 protein. Of some 130,000 distinct CDR3 sequences in the sample, around two fifths are singletons; the top ten hold roughly 8.9%. Sample: sorted CD4+, CD8+, or CD8+CD57+ T cells (not recorded which) from PBMCs. The receptors shown here come from a human donor in good health, serving as a control.

This clonotype was counted between two and nine times. The gene calls are TRBV6-1 and TRBJ2-2; 7 bases map to TRBD1. J lost 3 bases, V lost 6 bases, and 10 bases had no gene match. The CDR3 runs to 16 residues. The germline V gene encodes CDR1 MNHNS and CDR2 SASEGT. The CDR3 nucleotides are TGTGCCAGCAGAAAGTTGAGGGGACAGTACACCGGGGAGCTGTTTTTT. Protein: CASRKLRGQYTGELFF.

This clonotype was detected many times. The CDR3 nucleotides read TGCAGCGTTAAAAATACAGGGAGCGGCTACACCTTC. Its protein is CSVKNTGSGYTF. The chain couples TRBV29-1 to TRBJ1-2; D is perhaps TRBD1 (6 bases). The V end was cut by 5 bases, the J end by 8 bases, with 15 bases between. The CDR3 is made up of 12 amino acids. CDR1 and CDR2 from the germline V gene are SQVTM and ANQGSEA.

This clonotype has more than one count but fewer than ten. This chain joins TRBV7-9 and TRBJ1-5; D gene ambiguous. V shed 5 bases and J shed 0 bases, with 5 bases lying between them. This CDR3 region has 13 residues. Per the germline V gene, CDR1 is SEHNR and CDR2 is FQNEAQ (reference sequence). The CDR3 sequence is CASSPNSNQPQHF. The CDR3 region has the DNA TGTGCCAGCAGCCCTAATAGCAATCAGCCCCAGCATTTT.

This rearrangement joins TRBV5-6 to TRBJ1-1, with D maybe TRBD1 (6 bases). In germline, CDR1 is SGHDT, CDR2 YYEEEE. Between the trimmed V and J ends, which lost 2 bases and 10 bases, there was a span of 15 bases. The CDR3 has 13 residues. The CDR3 sequence is CASSFFRGRAAFF. CDR3 bases: TGTGCCAGCAGCTTTTTCAGGGGACGGGCAGCTTTCTTT.

This clonotype appeared a few times. The V gene is TRBV18, the J gene TRBJ1-1; the D is unclear. Germline-derived CDR1 and CDR2 are KGHSH and LQKENI. V was cut by 6 bases and J by 4 bases, with 12 bases left in between. CDR3 length equals 13 residues. The chain's CDR3 is CASSMGSGTEAFF. The CDR3 bases are TGTGCCAGCTCCATGGGGTCGGGCACTGAAGCTTTCTTT.

This chain connects TRBV9 to TRBJ2-3; the D is unclear. There are 12 residues in the CDR3. V was trimmed by 4 bases and J by 2 bases, leaving 5 bases between them. Germline CDR1 and CDR2: SGDLS and YYNGEE. The CDR3 DNA is TGTGCCAGCAGCCCCCACACAGATACGCAGTATTTT. Amino acid sequence: CASSPHTDTQYF.

In its sample, this clonotype was seen many times. The gene calls are TRBV12-3 or TRBV12-4 and TRBJ2-7; D is possibly TRBD2 (6 bases). V dropped 3 bases and J dropped 3 bases, with 24 bases sitting between them. This CDR3 has 18 residues. This chain's CDR3 is CASSLKGGVGGGHYEQYF. The DNA for the CDR3 is TGTGCCAGCAGTTTGAAGGGAGGAGTGGGGGGAGGACACTACGAGCAGTACTTC.

This clonotype was observed a handful of times. One junction end does not reproduce the germline sequence, and a read error may be involved. In DNA form, the CDR3 reads TGTGCCAGCGGGGTTTCGGACACCTCCTACGAGCAGCACTTC. This translates into CASGVSDTSYEQHF. The rearrangement joins TRBV2 to TRBJ2-7; tentative D call: TRBD1 (5 bases). From germline, CDR1 is SNHLY and CDR2 FYNNEI. This CDR3 region has 14 residues.

The chain combines TRBV12-3 or TRBV12-4 with TRBJ2-2, with D maybe TRBD2 (5 bases). V was cut by 6 bases and J by 5 bases, with 13 bases left in between. This CDR3 comprises 14 residues. The CDR3 bases are TGTGCCAGCAGGCCCTCGGGAATAACCGGGGAGCTGTTTTTT. It codes for CASRPSGITGELFF.

This clonotype showed up many times. The chain employs TRBV5-1 and TRBJ2-1; D is possibly TRBD2 (5 bases). Germline CDR1 and CDR2: SGHRS and YFSETQ. Trimming removed 0 bases from V and 0 bases from J, with 10 bases in between. The CDR3 loop spans 16 amino acids. CDR3 amino acids: CASSLVRESSYNEQFF. The CDR3 region has the DNA TGCGCCAGCAGCTTGGTACGGGAAAGCTCCTACAATGAGCAGTTCTTC.

The chain links TRBV11-2 to TRBJ1-5; no reliable D call. The CDR3 spans 13 residues. From germline, CDR1 is SGHAT and CDR2 FQNNGV. With 3 bases removed from V and 9 bases from J, the gap between germline ends came to 12 bases. The CDR3 reads CASSFGRNGPQHF. In nucleotides, the CDR3 is TGTGCCAGCAGCTTCGGACGGAATGGGCCCCAGCATTTT.

This clonotype appeared many times. The rearrangement links TRBV5-1 to TRBJ1-1; possible D gene TRBD1, 6 bases. Looked up from germline, CDR1 is SGHRS and CDR2 is YFSETQ. Trimming pared 3 bases from V and 7 bases from J, leaving 10 bases between. The CDR3 is 12 amino acids. Here the CDR3 reads CASSSTGIEAFF. CDR3 DNA: TGCGCCAGCAGCTCGACAGGTATTGAAGCTTTCTTT.

This clonotype was picked up many times. The chain couples TRBV7-2 to TRBJ2-7; D remains unclear. The CDR3 is made up of 14 amino acids. Deletions cut 5 bases from V and 6 bases from J, with 17 bases between. Looked up from germline, CDR1 is SGHTA and CDR2 is FQGNSA. The CDR3 protein is CASSQGPRSLEQYF. The CDR3 region has the DNA TGTGCCAGCAGCCAAGGCCCCCGAAGCCTCGAGCAGTACTTC.

This clonotype showed up just a few times. The V and J genes are TRBV6-1 and TRBJ2-3; D is ambiguous. The CDR3 loop spans 16 amino acids. Trimming pared 7 bases from V and 2 bases from J, leaving 19 bases between. Germline CDR1 is MNHNS and CDR2 is SASEGT. Here the CDR3 DNA reads TGTGCCAGCACCGGAAGGGTCCAAGCCTACACAGATACGCAGTATTTT. Its protein product is CASTGRVQAYTDTQYF.

The rearrangement links TRBV19 to TRBJ1-6; tentatively, D is TRBD1 (5 bases). Germline-derived CDR1 and CDR2 are LNHDA and SQIVND (reference sequence). V was pared by 10 bases and J by 0 bases, with 16 bases between. This CDR3 has 16 amino acids. The DNA for the CDR3 is TGTGCCACCCGGAGGGGTTCCCGCTCCTATAATTCACCCCTCCACTTT. Residues: CATRRGSRSYNSPLHF.

This clonotype was recorded at least ten times. V and J are TRBV20-1 and TRBJ2-5, with TRBD2 matching over 9 bases. This CDR3 has 15 residues. The germline V gene encodes CDR1 DFQATT and CDR2 SNEGSKA (reference sequence). Germline trimming cut 5 bases from V and 6 bases from J; bases unmatched to any gene: 13. As DNA, the CDR3 is TGCAGTGCTTCGTCGGCTAGCGGGGTGGGGCAGACCCAGTACTTC. Translation: CSASSASGVGQTQYF.

This clonotype was recorded many times. The chain recombines TRBV24-1 with TRBJ2-1; TRBD2 matches 10 bases. V was clipped by 3 bases and J by 1 base; unmatched bases: 11. Germline V gives CDR1 KGHDR, CDR2 SFDVKD. The CDR3 extends over 19 amino acids. CDR3 bases: TGTGCCACCAGTGATGTTAGCGGGGGGTTGGTTGGTTCCTACAATGAGCAGTTCTTC. Its translation is CATSDVSGGLVGSYNEQFF.

This clonotype was observed at least ten times. The chain combines TRBV6-1 with TRBJ2-2; D possibly matches TRBD1 or TRBD2 (5 bases each). Trimming pared 7 bases from V and 1 base from J, leaving 13 bases between. This CDR3 is built from 15 residues. Germline V gene sequence: CDR1 MNHNS, CDR2 SASEGT. The CDR3 here is CASTLGTVNTGELFF. The CDR3 nucleotides read TGTGCCAGCACCCTCGGGACCGTGAACACCGGGGAGCTGTTTTTT.

The genes are TRBV25-1 and TRBJ2-1, with 7 bases aligning to TRBD1. After removal of 6 bases from V and 3 bases from J, the junction contained 2 bases not matched to a gene. This CDR3 comprises 13 residues. Per germline, CDR1 MGHDK and CDR2 SYGVNS. The CDR3 DNA sequence: TGTGCCAGCAGACAGGGGTACTACAATGAGCAGTTCTTC. Translated, it gives CASRQGYYNEQFF. The full variable domain, completed using reference TRBV25-1 and TRBJ2-1, is EADIYQTPRYLVIGTGKKITLECSQTMGHDKMYWYQQDPGMELHLIHYSYGVNSTEKGDLSSESTVSRIRTEHFPLTLESARPSHTSQYLCASRQGYYNEQFFGPGTRLTVL.

This clonotype was counted at least ten times. The rearrangement joins TRBV20-1 to TRBJ2-3; a weak D match, TRBD1 (5 bases). The CDR3 has 12 residues. CDR1 is DFQATT, CDR2 SNEGSKA, per germline (reference sequence). V lost 6 bases to trimming and J lost 6 bases, with 13 bases between them. Here the CDR3 DNA reads TGCAGTGCGGGGCCCTTGGGGGATACGCAGTATTTT. It encodes CSAGPLGDTQYF.

At least ten counts were recorded for this clonotype. The chain employs TRBV7-2 and TRBJ1-2; the D gene is possibly TRBD1 (5 bases). The germline gives CDR1 SGHTA, CDR2 FQGNSA. The V end was cut by 5 bases, the J end by 4 bases, with 11 bases between. The CDR3 is made up of 13 amino acids. CDR3 sequence reads: CASSPGLRYGYTF. The CDR3 DNA is TGTGCCAGCAGCCCGGGACTTCGCTATGGCTACACCTTC.

This clonotype was seen a few times. The V call is TRBV18, the J call TRBJ1-2, with TRBD1 matching over 11 bases. The CDR3 is 16 amino acids. With 4 bases clipped from V and 3 bases from J, the junction kept 7 bases outside the gene matches. CDR1 KGHSH and CDR2 LQKENI come from the germline V gene. CDR3 protein: CASSLGQGAADYGYTF. The CDR3 region has the DNA TGTGCCAGCTCACTCGGACAGGGGGCTGCCGACTATGGCTACACCTTC.

A single count supports this clonotype. A junction end diverges from the germline sequence, so it may reflect a read error. CDR3 in DNA: TGTGCCCTCAGTGAGGGCCTTGGGACAGTCTATGGCTACACCTTC. Its protein product is CALSEGLGTVYGYTF. The J gene is TRBJ1-2, the V gene TRBV10-3; 7 bases are a match to TRBD1. Germline-derived CDR1 and CDR2 are ENHRY and SYGVKD. CDR3 length: 15 amino acids.

In regard to this clonotype: The CDR3 does not end in the conserved phenylalanine or tryptophan, so this is likely a read error. The chain uses TRBV18 and TRBJ1-4, with no clear D. CDR3 length equals 15 residues. Germline CDR1 reads KGHSH; CDR2 reads LQKENI. The CDR3 is CASSPRADPNEKLFS. The CDR3 coding sequence is TGTGCCAGCTCACCACGTGCAGATCCCAATGAAAAGCTGTTTTCT.

The count of this clonotype is one. Possible read error: a much larger clone is one base away. Likely a read error: the CDR3 ends without its conserved phenylalanine or tryptophan. This rearrangement joins TRBV5-4 to TRBJ2-5; D unclear. The V gene lost 5 bases and the J gene lost 1 base, with 12 bases spanning the gap. Germline assignment: CDR1 SGHNT and CDR2 YYREEE (reference sequence). The CDR3 sequence is 14 residues long. The DNA of the CDR3 is TGTGCCAGCAGTTCCAGTTTCATCCAAGAGACCCAGTACCTC. It specifies CASSSSFIQETQYL.

The V gene is TRBV19, the J gene TRBJ2-3; possible D gene TRBD1, 5 bases. CDR3 length: 15 amino acids. From germline, CDR1 is LNHDA and CDR2 SQIVND (reference sequence). Trimming removed 1 base at V and 5 bases at J, with 13 bases between. For the CDR3, the DNA is TGTGCCAGTAGTATAGTAAGGGGCGGCAGAGATACGCAGTATTTT. Residues: CASSIVRGGRDTQYF.

In this sample, this clonotype turned up many times. The chain carries TRBV4-1 and TRBJ1-4; TRBD1 matches at 7 bases. The J segment lost 7 bases and the V segment lost 4 bases, leaving 9 bases of the junction unmatched. Germline V gene sequence: CDR1 MGHRA, CDR2 YSYEKL. The CDR3 runs 15 residues. The CDR3 here is CASSRPGQTFEKLFF. The CDR3 coding sequence is TGCGCCAGCAGCCGGCCGGGACAGACTTTTGAAAAACTGTTTTTT.

The gene calls are TRBV2 and TRBJ2-7; no reliable D call. This CDR3 has 12 amino acids. CDR1 is SNHLY and CDR2 is FYNNEI in the germline V gene. Trimming stripped 6 bases from V and 5 bases from J, with 11 bases between. The DNA of the CDR3 is TGTGCCAGCAGCAACCCGTACGACGAGCAGTACTTC. Its translation is CASSNPYDEQYF.

The CDR3 loop reads CSVAGHPGGNTEAFF. CDR3 nucleotides: TGCAGCGTTGCGGGACACCCCGGGGGAAACACTGAAGCTTTCTTT. The chain carries TRBV29-1 and TRBJ1-1; TRBD1 might be the D (6 bases). Germline CDR1 is SQVTM and CDR2 is ANQGSEA. The CDR3 has 15 residues. The V gene lost 4 bases and the J gene lost 2 bases, with 17 bases spanning the gap.

This clonotype was observed many times. The chain links TRBV19 to TRBJ2-1; TRBD2 aligns across 9 bases. In germline, CDR1 is LNHDA, CDR2 SQIVND (reference sequence). J was trimmed by 3 bases and V by 1 base; bases with no gene match: 1. The CDR3 has 15 amino acids. As DNA, the CDR3 is TGTGCCAGTAGTATAGGACTAGCGGTCTACAATGAGCAGTTCTTC. Translated, it gives CASSIGLAVYNEQFF.

The V gene is TRBV28, the J gene TRBJ2-5; D remains ambiguous. CDR3 size: 16 residues. Per the germline V gene, CDR1 is MDHEN and CDR2 is SYDVKM. V was clipped by 5 bases and J by 4 bases, with 20 bases between them. For the CDR3, the DNA is TGTGCCAGCAGTGACTTGTCTGTTCGGGCTCCAGAGACCCAGTACTTC. This translates into CASSDLSVRAPETQYF.